Described below is a single T cell receptor beta chain sequence and its context. Its antigen is not known. The sample's time point: 12 to 13 months of natalizumab therapy. Controls were natalizumab-treated multiple sclerosis patients who did not develop PML, sampled longitudinally. T1 and T2 blood were collected at 6 and 12 months of natalizumab. From germline, CDR1 is MNHEY and CDR2 SVGAGI. V was clipped by 2 bases and J by 5 bases, with 12 bases between them. This CDR3 is 14 amino acids long. The data derive from a study of multiple sclerosis patients with progressive multifocal leukoencephalopathy. Study results and caveats: No common TRBV or TRBJ usage or pairing appeared at PML.

Synthetic inline TR CDR3 controls covering all V-J pairings were spiked into each PCR. Sequencing was performed with immunoSEQ multiplex PCR; in TCRdb, only in-frame clones are kept and a portion is missing. The table lists under 30,000 clones, approximately 90% of them singletons, with 2% to 2.5% in the top ten. Sequenced material: PBMCs, taken from a patient treated with natalizumab. This TCR came from a young man with multiple sclerosis. The V call is TRBV6-5, the J call TRBJ2-5; TRBD2 is a possible D gene (6 bases). In nucleotides, the CDR3 is TGTGCCAGCAGTTACCTTCGTGGAGGGGAGACCCAGTACTTC. This encodes CASSYLRGGETQYF.